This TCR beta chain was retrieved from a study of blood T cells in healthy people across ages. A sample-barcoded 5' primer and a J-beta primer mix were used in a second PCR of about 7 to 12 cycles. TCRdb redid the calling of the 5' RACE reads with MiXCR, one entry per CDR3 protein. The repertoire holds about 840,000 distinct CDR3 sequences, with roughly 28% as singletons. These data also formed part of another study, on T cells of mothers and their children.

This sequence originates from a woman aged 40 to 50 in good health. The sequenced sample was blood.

CDR3 loop: CASSPTGGGRQPQHF. In DNA, the CDR3 is TGTGCCAGCAGCCCGACAGGTGGGGGGCGCCAGCCCCAGCATTTT. The chain is built from TRBV12-3 or TRBV12-4 and TRBJ1-5, with D possibly matching TRBD1 (6 bases). Trimming stripped 6 bases from V and 7 bases from J, with 19 bases between. This CDR3 spans 15 amino acids.